This T cell receptor beta chain emerged from a study of blood T cells in healthy people across ages. Alongside a J-beta primer mix, a sample-barcoded 5' primer served in a second PCR lasting about 7 to 12 cycles. Using its own MiXCR run on the 5' RACE reads, TCRdb lists one record per CDR3 protein. Among roughly 1.6 million distinct CDR3 sequences listed, about 32% were seen once. A few counts support this clonotype. Trimming pared 7 bases from V and 8 bases from J, leaving 15 bases between. The germline CDR1 and CDR2 sequences are DFQATT and SNEGSKA (reference sequence). The CDR3 consists of 12 residues.

Sequenced: blood. This chain links TRBV20-1 with TRBJ2-1, with a tentative D call TRBD2 (5 bases). This sequence originates from a woman aged 25 to 39 in good health. CDR3 sequence reads: CSGGVVWDEQFF. In nucleotides, the CDR3 is TGCAGTGGGGGAGTGGTTTGGGATGAGCAGTTCTTC.